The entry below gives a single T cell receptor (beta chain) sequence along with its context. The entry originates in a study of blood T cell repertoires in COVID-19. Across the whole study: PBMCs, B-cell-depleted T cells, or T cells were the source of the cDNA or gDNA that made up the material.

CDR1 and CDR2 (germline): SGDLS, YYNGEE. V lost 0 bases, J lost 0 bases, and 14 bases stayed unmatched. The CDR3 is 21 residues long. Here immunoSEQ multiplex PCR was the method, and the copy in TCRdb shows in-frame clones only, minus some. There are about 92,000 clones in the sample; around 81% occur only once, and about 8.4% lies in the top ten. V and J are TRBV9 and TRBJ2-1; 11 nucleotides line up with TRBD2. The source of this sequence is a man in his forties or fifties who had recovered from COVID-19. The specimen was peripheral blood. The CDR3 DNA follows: TGTGCCAGCAGCGTAGTTTCTAGCGGGAGGATCGGCCCGAGCTCCTACAATGAGCAGTTCTTC. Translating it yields CASSVVSSGRIGPSSYNEQFF. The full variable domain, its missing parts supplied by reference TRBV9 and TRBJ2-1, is DSGVTQTPKHLITATGQRVTLRCSPRSGDLSVYWYQQSLDQGLQFLIQYYNGEERAKGNILERFSAQQFPDLHSELNLSSLELGDSALYFCASSVVSSGRIGPSSYNEQFFGPGTRLTVL.